This passage covers 14 T cell receptor beta chains from one sample sequenced in a study of T cells after yellow fever vaccination. Each CDR3 protein is one row after TCRdb ran MiXCR on the 5' RACE reads. The data contain approximately 300,000 distinct CDR3 sequences, about 10% of them singletons. The sequences come from CD4+ T cells sorted from PBMCs, collected 45 days after the yellow fever booster vaccination. All receptors derive from a man aged 18 to 30 who received the YFV17D yellow fever vaccine.

This clonotype was observed at least ten times. The chain recombines TRBV27 with TRBJ2-2; D gene ambiguous. This CDR3 is 16 amino acids long. The germline V and J ends were trimmed by 5 bases and 0 bases, with 13 bases remaining between them. Looked up from germline, CDR1 is MNHEY and CDR2 is SMNVEV (reference sequence). Written as DNA, the CDR3 is TGTGCCAGCAGTCTCTACAGCCGGACGAACACCGGGGAGCTGTTTTTT. Translation gives CASSLYSRTNTGELFF.

The V and J genes are TRBV7-2 and TRBJ1-2, with D tentatively TRBD1 (6 bases). From germline, CDR1 is SGHTA and CDR2 FQGNSA. The CDR3 totals 12 residues. V lost 3 bases to trimming and J lost 8 bases, with 10 bases between them. The CDR3 DNA follows: TGTGCCAGCAGCTTCACAGGGTTAGGCTACACCTTC. Its translation is CASSFTGLGYTF.

This clonotype was counted only a few times. J is TRBJ2-3 and V is TRBV28, with D tentatively TRBD2 (7 bases). The V gene's germline CDR1 is MDHEN and CDR2 SYDVKM. Between the trimmed V and J ends, which lost 6 bases and 5 bases, there was a span of 15 bases. The CDR3 is 14 amino acids. The CDR3 DNA is TGTGCCAGCAGCCTGGGGGGGCCCGAAGATACGCAGTATTTT. It is translated as CASSLGGPEDTQYF. Drawing the rest from reference TRBV28 and TRBJ2-3, the complete variable domain is DVKVTQSSRYLVKRTGEKVFLECVQDMDHENMFWYRQDPGLGLRLIYFSYDVKMKEKGDIPEGYSVSREKKERFSLILESASTNQTSMYLCASSLGGPEDTQYFGPGTRLTVL.

This clonotype occurred a few times. This sequence joins TRBV20-1 and TRBJ2-2; D is ambiguous. CDR3 length: 14 residues. V lost 1 base and J 0 bases, leaving 6 bases between the germline ends. Germline loops: CDR1 DFQATT, CDR2 SNEGSKA (reference sequence). The CDR3 reads CSARGSPNTGELFF. The CDR3 coding sequence is TGCAGTGCTAGAGGATCGCCGAACACCGGGGAGCTGTTTTTT.

This clonotype has ten or more counts. The chain combines TRBV4-1 with TRBJ1-4; D might be TRBD1 (5 bases). CDR3 length equals 13 residues. With 1 base removed from V and 8 bases from J, the gap between germline ends came to 8 bases. Germline V lookup: CDR1 MGHRA, CDR2 YSYEKL. CDR3 residues: CASSQAGDEKLFF. Here the CDR3 DNA reads TGCGCCAGCAGCCAAGCCGGGGACGAAAAACTGTTTTTT.

This chain joins TRBV5-1 and TRBJ1-1, with 11 bases matching TRBD1. CDR1 is SGHRS and CDR2 is YFSETQ in the germline V gene. The CDR3 sequence is 14 residues long. Trimming cost V 7 bases and J 4 bases; bases outside gene matches: 6. This CDR3 reads CASATGTGGTEAFF. The CDR3 DNA is TGCGCCAGCGCTACCGGGACAGGGGGCACTGAAGCTTTCTTT.

The chain couples TRBV4-1 to TRBJ2-1; TRBD1 is a possible D gene (5 bases). Trimming removed 3 bases at V and 1 base at J, with 13 bases between. The CDR3 totals 16 residues. Germline V gives CDR1 MGHRA, CDR2 YSYEKL. As DNA, the CDR3 is TGCGCCAGCAGCCACCCACTGACAGCTTCCTACAATGAGCAGTTCTTC. Amino acids: CASSHPLTASYNEQFF.

This clonotype was seen repeatedly, ten times or more. The chain has TRBV5-1 and TRBJ2-3; D is perhaps TRBD1 or TRBD2 (5 bases each). CDR1 and CDR2 from the germline V gene are SGHRS and YFSETQ. Trimming removed 5 bases at V and 2 bases at J, with 15 bases between. The CDR3 covers 15 residues. CDR3 DNA: TGCGCCAGCAGGGGACCTACTCTAAACACAGATACGCAGTATTTT. This translates into CASRGPTLNTDTQYF.

The J gene is TRBJ2-5, the V gene TRBV4-3; a possible D gene is TRBD2 (5 bases). Germline V gives CDR1 LGHNA, CDR2 YSLEER. CDR3 length: 15 amino acids. V was trimmed by 4 bases and J by 2 bases, leaving 14 bases between them. The DNA of the CDR3 is TGCGCCAGCAGCCTGAACGCCGGGGTACAAGAGACCCAGTACTTC. It translates to CASSLNAGVQETQYF.

This clonotype came up a few times. The chain recombines TRBV5-4 with TRBJ2-7; TRBD1 agrees at 11 bases. In germline, CDR1 is SGHNT, CDR2 YYREEE (reference sequence). J lost 2 bases, V lost 4 bases, and 5 bases had no gene match. This CDR3 comprises 15 residues. CDR3 nucleotide sequence: TGTGCCAGCAGCATACCGGGACAGGGGGCCTACGAGCAGTACTTC. It codes for CASSIPGQGAYEQYF.

To note about this clonotype: The junction shows a germline mismatch at one end, possibly a read error. The gene calls are TRBV5-1 and TRBJ2-3; a weak D match, TRBD1 (5 bases). Germline V gene data show CDR1 as SGHRS and CDR2 as YFSETQ. The CDR3 runs to 14 residues. Here the CDR3 reads CASSFPLGADTRYF. CDR3 DNA: TGCGCCAGCAGCTTCCCTTTAGGGGCAGATACGCGGTATTTT.

This clonotype was seen a handful of times. The rearrangement links TRBV7-9 to TRBJ2-7; 12 bases are shared with TRBD1. In germline, CDR1 is SEHNR, CDR2 FQNEAQ (reference sequence). With V trimmed by 6 bases and J by 1 base, 10 bases remained unmatched. The CDR3 runs to 17 residues. CDR3 nucleotides: TGTGCCAGCAGTCCGGGACAGGGGGCCTTGAGGTCCTACGAGCAGTACTTC. This gives the protein CASSPGQGALRSYEQYF.

In this sample, this clonotype turned up a few times. This chain joins TRBV5-4 and TRBJ2-3, with 11 bases identical to TRBD2. The germline CDR1 and CDR2 sequences are SGHNT and YYREEE (reference sequence). Trimming took 4 bases from V and 0 from J; bases not matched to a gene: 10. The CDR3 is made up of 18 amino acids. The CDR3 DNA is TGTGCCAGCAGCCGCGCTAGCGGGGGGACGGTTAGCACAGATACGCAGTATTTT. This gives the protein CASSRASGGTVSTDTQYF.

This clonotype occurred a few times. This rearrangement joins TRBV6-5 to TRBJ1-5; 7 bases line up with TRBD1. The CDR3 covers 14 residues. Germline V gene sequence: CDR1 MNHEY, CDR2 SVGAGI. V lost 4 bases to trimming and J lost 7 bases; unmatched junction nucleotides: 7. CDR3 nucleotide sequence: TGTGCCAGCAGTTCTTACAGGGGAGGGCAGCCCCAGCATTTT. Protein: CASSSYRGGQPQHF.